A single sample gave rise to the 3 T cell receptor beta chains below, sequenced in a study of blood T cells in healthy people across ages. With a J-beta primer mix and a sample-barcoded 5' primer, a second PCR ran 7 to 11 cycles. A single record per CDR3 protein comes from TCRdb applying MiXCR to the 5' RACE reads. This table has about 1.8 million distinct CDR3 sequences, around 48% appearing once. The sequenced material came from blood. The receptors come from a woman between 35 and 50 years old in good health.

The gene calls are TRBV29-1 and TRBJ2-1; TRBD2 agrees at 10 bases. This CDR3 contains 16 residues. Germline lookup yields CDR1 SQVTM and CDR2 ANQGSEA. The junction had 14 bases not matched to a gene; V was cut back by 8 bases and J by 4 bases. This CDR3 is CSTSATSGVQYNEQFF. CDR3 sequence (DNA): TGCAGCACCTCGGCAACTAGCGGGGTGCAATACAATGAGCAGTTCTTC.

This clonotype was seen a handful of times. This chain uses TRBV7-9 with TRBJ2-7; 8 nucleotides agree with TRBD1. The CDR3 has 14 amino acids. Germline CDR1 SEHNR, CDR2 FQNEAQ (reference sequence). The junction had 14 bases not matched to a gene; V was cut back by 7 bases and J by 9 bases. CDR3 amino acids: CASNHLRGLLRQYF. The CDR3, as DNA: TGTGCCAGCAACCACCTCAGGGGGCTTTTAAGGCAGTACTTC.

The chain employs TRBV9 and TRBJ1-1, with unresolved D. V was trimmed by 3 bases and J by 1 base, leaving 10 bases between them. This CDR3 comprises 14 residues. CDR1 is SGDLS, CDR2 YYNGEE, per germline. The CDR3 DNA follows: TGTGCCAGCAGCGCCACCCCCGCGAACACTGAAGCTTTCTTT. Translation: CASSATPANTEAFF.